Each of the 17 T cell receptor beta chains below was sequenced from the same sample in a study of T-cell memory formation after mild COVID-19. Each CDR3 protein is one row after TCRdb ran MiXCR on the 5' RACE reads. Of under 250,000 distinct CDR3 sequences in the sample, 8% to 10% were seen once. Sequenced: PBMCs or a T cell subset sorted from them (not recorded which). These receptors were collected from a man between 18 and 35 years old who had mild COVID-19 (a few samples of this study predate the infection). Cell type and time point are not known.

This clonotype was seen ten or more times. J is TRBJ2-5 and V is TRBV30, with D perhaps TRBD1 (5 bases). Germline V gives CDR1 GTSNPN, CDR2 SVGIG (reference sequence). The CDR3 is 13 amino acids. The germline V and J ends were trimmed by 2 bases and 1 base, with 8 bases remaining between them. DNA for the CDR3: TGTGCCTGGAGTCCCGACAGCCAAGAGACCCAGTACTTC. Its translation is CAWSPDSQETQYF.

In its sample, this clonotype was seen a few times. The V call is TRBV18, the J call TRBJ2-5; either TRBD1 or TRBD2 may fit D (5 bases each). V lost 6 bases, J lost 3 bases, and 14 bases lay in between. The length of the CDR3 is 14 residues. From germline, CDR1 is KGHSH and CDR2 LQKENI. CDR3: CASSPSLGEETQYF. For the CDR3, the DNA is TGTGCCAGCTCCCCGTCGTTGGGGGAAGAGACCCAGTACTTC. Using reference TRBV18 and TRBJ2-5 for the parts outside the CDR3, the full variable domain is NAGVMQNPRHLVRRRGQEARLRCSPMKGHSHVYWYRQLPEEGLKFMVYLQKENIIDESGMPKERFSAEFPKEGPSILRIQQVVRGDSAAYFCASSPSLGEETQYFGPGTRLLVL.

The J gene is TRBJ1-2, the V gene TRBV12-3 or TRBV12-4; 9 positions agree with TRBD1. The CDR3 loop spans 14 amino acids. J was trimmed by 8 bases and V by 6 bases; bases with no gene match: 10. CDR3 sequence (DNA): TGTGCCAGCAGGGCCACTACAGGGGGCCACGGCTACACCTTC. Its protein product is CASRATTGGHGYTF.

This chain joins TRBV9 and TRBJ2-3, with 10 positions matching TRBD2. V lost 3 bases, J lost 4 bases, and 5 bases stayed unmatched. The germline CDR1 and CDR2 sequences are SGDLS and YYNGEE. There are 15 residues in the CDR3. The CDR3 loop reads CASSASGGGSDTQYF. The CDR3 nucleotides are TGTGCCAGCAGCGCGAGCGGGGGGGGCTCAGATACGCAGTATTTT.

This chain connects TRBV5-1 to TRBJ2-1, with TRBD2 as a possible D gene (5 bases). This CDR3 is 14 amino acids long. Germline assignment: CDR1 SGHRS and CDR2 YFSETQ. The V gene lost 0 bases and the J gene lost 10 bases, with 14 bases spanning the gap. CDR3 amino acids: CASSLGVGEREQFF. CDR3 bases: TGCGCCAGCAGCTTGGGGGTCGGGGAAAGGGAGCAGTTCTTC. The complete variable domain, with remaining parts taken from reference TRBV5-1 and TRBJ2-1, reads KAGVTQTPRYLIKTRGQQVTLSCSPISGHRSVSWYQQTPGQGLQFLFEYFSETQRNKGNFPGRFSGRQFSNSRSEMNVSTLELGDSALYLCASSLGVGEREQFFGPGTRLTVL.

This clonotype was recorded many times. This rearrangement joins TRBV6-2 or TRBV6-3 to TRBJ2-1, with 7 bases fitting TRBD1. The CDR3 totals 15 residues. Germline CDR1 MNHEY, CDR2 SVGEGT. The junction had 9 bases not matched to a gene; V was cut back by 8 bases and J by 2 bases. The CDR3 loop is CASGQAFITYNEQFF. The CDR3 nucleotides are TGTGCCAGCGGACAGGCATTTATTACCTACAATGAGCAGTTCTTC.

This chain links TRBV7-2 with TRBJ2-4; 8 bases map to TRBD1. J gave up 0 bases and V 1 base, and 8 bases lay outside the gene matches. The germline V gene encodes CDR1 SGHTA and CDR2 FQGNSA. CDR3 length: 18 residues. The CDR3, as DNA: TGTGCCAGCAGCTTAGGCCGGGACAGGAAAATAGCCAAAAACATTCAGTACTTC. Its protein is CASSLGRDRKIAKNIQYF.

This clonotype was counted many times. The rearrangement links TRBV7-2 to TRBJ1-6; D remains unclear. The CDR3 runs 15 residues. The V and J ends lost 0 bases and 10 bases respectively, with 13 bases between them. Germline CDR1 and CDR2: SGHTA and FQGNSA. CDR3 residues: CASSLAPGSYSPLHF. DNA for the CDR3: TGTGCCAGCAGCTTAGCGCCAGGCAGCTACTCACCCCTCCACTTT.

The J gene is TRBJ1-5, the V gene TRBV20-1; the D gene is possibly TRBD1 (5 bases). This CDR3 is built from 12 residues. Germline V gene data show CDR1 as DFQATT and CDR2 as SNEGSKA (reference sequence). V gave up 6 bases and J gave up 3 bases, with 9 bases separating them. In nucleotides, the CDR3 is TGCAGTGCGGGACCGATCAATCAGCCCCAGCATTTT. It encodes CSAGPINQPQHF.

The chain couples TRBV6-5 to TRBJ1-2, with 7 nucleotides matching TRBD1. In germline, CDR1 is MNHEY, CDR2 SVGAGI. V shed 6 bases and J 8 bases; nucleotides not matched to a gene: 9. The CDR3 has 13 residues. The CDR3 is CASSDRQGQGYTF. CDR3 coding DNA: TGTGCCAGCAGCGACCGACAGGGACAGGGCTACACCTTC.

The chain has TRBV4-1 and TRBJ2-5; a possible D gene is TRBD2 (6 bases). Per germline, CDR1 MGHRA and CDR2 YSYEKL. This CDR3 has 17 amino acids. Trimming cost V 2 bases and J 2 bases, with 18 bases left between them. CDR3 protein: CASSQRTGVLGQETQYF. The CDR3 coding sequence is TGCGCCAGCAGCCAACGAACGGGGGTGCTGGGACAAGAGACCCAGTACTTC.

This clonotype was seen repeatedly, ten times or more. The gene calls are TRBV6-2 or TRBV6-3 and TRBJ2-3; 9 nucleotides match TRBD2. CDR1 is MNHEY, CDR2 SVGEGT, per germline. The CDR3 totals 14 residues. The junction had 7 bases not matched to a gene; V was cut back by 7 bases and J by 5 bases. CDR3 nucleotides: TGTGCCAGCACACCCCGGCGGGGGGGAGATACGCAGTATTTT. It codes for CASTPRRGGDTQYF.

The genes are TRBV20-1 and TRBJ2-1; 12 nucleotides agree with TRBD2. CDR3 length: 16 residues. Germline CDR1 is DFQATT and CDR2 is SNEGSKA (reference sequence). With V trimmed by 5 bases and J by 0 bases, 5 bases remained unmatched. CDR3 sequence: CSAETSGGDSYNEQFF. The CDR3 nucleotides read TGCAGTGCTGAGACTAGCGGGGGTGACTCCTACAATGAGCAGTTCTTC.

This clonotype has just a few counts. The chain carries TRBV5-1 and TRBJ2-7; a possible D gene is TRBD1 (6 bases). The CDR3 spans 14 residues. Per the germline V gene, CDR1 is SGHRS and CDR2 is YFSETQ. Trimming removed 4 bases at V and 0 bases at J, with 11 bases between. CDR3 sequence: CASSLGDNSYEQYF. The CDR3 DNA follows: TGCGCCAGCAGCCTAGGGGACAACTCCTACGAGCAGTACTTC. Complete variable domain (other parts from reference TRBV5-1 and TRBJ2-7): KAGVTQTPRYLIKTRGQQVTLSCSPISGHRSVSWYQQTPGQGLQFLFEYFSETQRNKGNFPGRFSGRQFSNSRSEMNVSTLELGDSALYLCASSLGDNSYEQYFGPGTRLTVT.

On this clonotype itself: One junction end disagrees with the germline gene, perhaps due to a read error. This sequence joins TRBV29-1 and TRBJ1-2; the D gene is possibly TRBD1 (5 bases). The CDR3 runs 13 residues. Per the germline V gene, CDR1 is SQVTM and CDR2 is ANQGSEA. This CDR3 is CSVEWERGEGHPF. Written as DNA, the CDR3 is TGCAGCGTTGAATGGGAGAGGGGAGAAGGCCATCCCTTC. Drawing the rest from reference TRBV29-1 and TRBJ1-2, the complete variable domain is SAVISQKPSRDICQRGTSLTIQCQVDSQVTMMFWYRQQPGQSLTLIATANQGSEATYESGFVIDKFPISRPNLTFSTLTVSNMSPEDSSIYLCSVEWERGEGHPFGSGTRLTVV.

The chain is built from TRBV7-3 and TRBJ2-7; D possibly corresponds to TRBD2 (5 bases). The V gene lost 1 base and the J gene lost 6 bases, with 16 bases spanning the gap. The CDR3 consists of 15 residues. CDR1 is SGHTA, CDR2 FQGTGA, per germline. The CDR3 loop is CASSLKHRGLPEQYV. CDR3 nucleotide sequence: TGTGCCAGCAGCTTAAAACACAGAGGGCTCCCCGAGCAGTACGTC.

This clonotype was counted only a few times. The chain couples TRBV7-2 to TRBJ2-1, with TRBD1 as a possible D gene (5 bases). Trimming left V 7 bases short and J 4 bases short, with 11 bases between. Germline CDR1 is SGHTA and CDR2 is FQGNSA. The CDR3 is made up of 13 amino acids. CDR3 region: CASKGQSYNEQFF. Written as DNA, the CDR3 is TGTGCCAGCAAGGGGCAGTCTTACAATGAGCAGTTCTTC.